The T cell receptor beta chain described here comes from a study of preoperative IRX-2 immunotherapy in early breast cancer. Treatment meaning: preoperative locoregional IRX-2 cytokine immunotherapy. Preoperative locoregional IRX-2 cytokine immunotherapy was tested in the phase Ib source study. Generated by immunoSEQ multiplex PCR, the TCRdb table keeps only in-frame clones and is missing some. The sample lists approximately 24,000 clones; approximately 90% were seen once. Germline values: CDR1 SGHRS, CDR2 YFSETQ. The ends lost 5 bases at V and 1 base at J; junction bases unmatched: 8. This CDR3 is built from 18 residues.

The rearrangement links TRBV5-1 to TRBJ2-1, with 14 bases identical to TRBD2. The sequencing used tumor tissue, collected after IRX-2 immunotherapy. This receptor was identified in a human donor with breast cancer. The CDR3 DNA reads TGCGCCAGCAGGAAGACTAGCGGGGGGGCAAGTTCCTACAATGAGCAGTTCTTC. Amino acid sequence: CASRKTSGGASSYNEQFF.